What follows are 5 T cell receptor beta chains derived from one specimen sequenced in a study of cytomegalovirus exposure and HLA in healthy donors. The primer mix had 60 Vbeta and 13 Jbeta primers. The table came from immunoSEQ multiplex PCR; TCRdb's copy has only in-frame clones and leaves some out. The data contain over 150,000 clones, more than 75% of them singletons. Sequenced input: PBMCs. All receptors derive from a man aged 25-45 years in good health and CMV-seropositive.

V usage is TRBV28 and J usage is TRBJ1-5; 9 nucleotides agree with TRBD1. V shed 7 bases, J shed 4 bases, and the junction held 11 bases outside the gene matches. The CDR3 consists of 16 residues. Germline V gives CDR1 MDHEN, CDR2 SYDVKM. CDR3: CASTPRDREINQPQHF. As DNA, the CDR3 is TGTGCCAGCACTCCCAGGGACAGGGAAATTAATCAGCCCCAGCATTTT. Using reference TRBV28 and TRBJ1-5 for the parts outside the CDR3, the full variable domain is DVKVTQSSRYLVKRTGEKVFLECVQDMDHENMFWYRQDPGLGLRLIYFSYDVKMKEKGDIPEGYSVSREKKERFSLILESASTNQTSMYLCASTPRDREINQPQHFGDGTRLSIL.

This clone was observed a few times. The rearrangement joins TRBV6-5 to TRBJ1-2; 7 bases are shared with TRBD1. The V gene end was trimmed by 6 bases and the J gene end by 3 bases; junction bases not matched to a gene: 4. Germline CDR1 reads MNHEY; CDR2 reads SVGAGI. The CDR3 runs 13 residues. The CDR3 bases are TGTGCCAGCAGGGAGGGGGCGCACTATGGCTACACCTTC. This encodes CASREGAHYGYTF.

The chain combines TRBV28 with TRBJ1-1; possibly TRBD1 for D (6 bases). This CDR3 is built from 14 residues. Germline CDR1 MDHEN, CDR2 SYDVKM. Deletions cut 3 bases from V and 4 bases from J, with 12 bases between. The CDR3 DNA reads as TGTGCCAGCAGTTTGGGGGGGCAGGTCACTGAAGCTTTCTTT. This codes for CASSLGGQVTEAFF.

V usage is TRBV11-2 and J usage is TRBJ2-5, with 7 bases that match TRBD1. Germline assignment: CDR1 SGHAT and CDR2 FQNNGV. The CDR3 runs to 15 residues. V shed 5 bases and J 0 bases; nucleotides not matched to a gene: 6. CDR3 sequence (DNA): TGTGCCAGCAGCCTAGGGGACAGTGACCAAGAGACCCAGTACTTC. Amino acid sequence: CASSLGDSDQETQYF.

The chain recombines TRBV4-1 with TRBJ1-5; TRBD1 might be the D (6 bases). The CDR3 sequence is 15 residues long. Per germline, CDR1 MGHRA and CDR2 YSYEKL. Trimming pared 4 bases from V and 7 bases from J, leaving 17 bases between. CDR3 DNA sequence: TGCGCCAGCAGCCGAACAACGACAGGAGGACAGCCCCAGCATTTT. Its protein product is CASSRTTTGGQPQHF.